The next 25 T cell receptor beta chains were all read from a single sample in a study of cytomegalovirus exposure and HLA in healthy donors. PCR primers comprised 60 Vbeta and 13 Jbeta primers. The protocol was immunoSEQ multiplex PCR, while the TCRdb copy is restricted to in-frame clones and leaves out a portion. The repertoire holds 100,000 to 150,000 clones, with about 80% as singletons. The sample comprised PBMCs. Source of these receptors: a man aged 25-45 years in good health and CMV-seropositive.

The rearrangement joins TRBV18 to TRBJ2-3, with TRBD1 identical over 7 bases. The CDR3 loop spans 15 amino acids. The V segment lost 6 bases and the J segment 8 bases; nucleotides outside the gene matches: 14. Germline lookup yields CDR1 KGHSH and CDR2 LQKENI. CDR3 bases: TGTGCCAGCTCTCACAACAGGGGATCTACGGGTACGCAGTATTTT. Amino acid sequence: CASSHNRGSTGTQYF.

The chain carries TRBV4-1 and TRBJ2-1, with TRBD2 matching over 7 bases. This CDR3 has 17 amino acids. V trimming: 3 bases; J trimming: 4 bases; junction bases outside the gene matches: 12. Germline V gene lookup returns CDR1 MGHRA and CDR2 YSYEKL. This CDR3 is CASSQLGAGRLYNEQFF. The DNA of the CDR3 is TGCGCCAGCAGCCAGTTAGGAGCGGGGAGACTTTACAATGAGCAGTTCTTC.

The chain is built from TRBV7-9 and TRBJ1-2; no definite D call. CDR3 length: 17 residues. V gave up 0 bases and J gave up 4 bases, with 18 bases separating them. Germline CDR1 is SEHNR and CDR2 is FQNEAQ (reference sequence). The CDR3 region is CASSLAPKGRDPYGYTF. The CDR3 DNA reads TGTGCCAGCAGCTTAGCGCCGAAAGGGAGGGATCCCTATGGCTACACCTTC.

This chain uses TRBV13 with TRBJ2-5; TRBD1 might be the D (5 bases). This CDR3 contains 15 residues. Trimming removed 5 bases at V and 2 bases at J, with 15 bases between. The germline CDR1 and CDR2 sequences are PRHDT and FYEKMQ (reference sequence). The CDR3 DNA reads as TGTGCCAGCAGCCAGATTCAGGGTCGGCAAGAGACCCAGTACTTC. This codes for CASSQIQGRQETQYF.

This sequence joins TRBV15 and TRBJ2-7, with D possibly matching TRBD1 (7 bases). This CDR3 region has 16 residues. V was trimmed by 1 base and J by 2 bases, leaving 15 bases between them. Germline V gene data show CDR1 as LNHNV and CDR2 as YYDKDF (reference sequence). The CDR3 sequence: CATSRGRQGGAYEQYF. DNA for the CDR3: TGTGCCACCAGCAGAGGTCGACAGGGAGGAGCCTACGAGCAGTACTTC.

The genes are TRBV7-9 and TRBJ2-7; TRBD1 might be the D (5 bases). Germline V gene sequence: CDR1 SEHNR, CDR2 FQNEAQ (reference sequence). The CDR3 contains 13 residues. V was clipped by 3 bases and J by 8 bases, with 14 bases between them. CDR3 DNA: TGTGCCAGCAGCTTGACAGAGCCCCATAAGCAGTACTTC. This translates into CASSLTEPHKQYF. The variable domain in full, completed from reference TRBV7-9 and TRBJ2-7, reads DTGVSQNPRHKITKRGQNVTFRCDPISEHNRLYWYRQTLGQGPEFLTYFQNEAQLEKSRLLSDRFSAERPKGSFSTLEIQRTEQGDSAMYLCASSLTEPHKQYFGPGTRLTVT.

The chain recombines TRBV11-2 with TRBJ2-7; TRBD1 matches 8 bases. The V gene end was trimmed by 0 bases and the J gene end by 4 bases; junction bases not matched to a gene: 8. The CDR3 is 16 amino acids. CDR1 is SGHAT, CDR2 FQNNGV, per germline. CDR3 in amino acids: CASSLDPGQGWYEQYF. CDR3 DNA: TGTGCCAGCAGCTTAGATCCCGGACAGGGCTGGTACGAGCAGTACTTC.

This chain connects TRBV2 to TRBJ2-1; perhaps TRBD1 as D (5 bases). Trimming took 9 bases from V and 9 from J, leaving 18 bases between them. The CDR3 totals 13 residues. Germline lookup yields CDR1 SNHLY and CDR2 FYNNEI. CDR3 nucleotide sequence: TGTGCCAGAGGAAAAAACAGGAATAGTGAGCAGTTCTTC. Its protein product is CARGKNRNSEQFF.

The genes are TRBV7-6 and TRBJ1-4; D gene ambiguous. Trimming took off 1 base at V and 0 bases at J, with 9 bases between the two ends. Germline CDR1 is SGHVS and CDR2 is FNYEAQ. This CDR3 is built from 16 residues. The CDR3 DNA sequence: TGTGCCAGCAGCTTAGGGGTCCGGGCAACTAATGAAAAACTGTTTTTT. It is translated as CASSLGVRATNEKLFF.

The rearrangement uses TRBV5-6 and TRBJ2-7; D may be TRBD2 (5 bases). With 4 bases removed from V and 2 bases from J, the gap between germline ends came to 10 bases. The CDR3 totals 13 residues. Per the germline V gene, CDR1 is SGHDT and CDR2 is YYEEEE. The CDR3 loop is CASSPLEAYEQYF. The CDR3 nucleotides are TGTGCCAGCAGCCCTCTGGAGGCCTACGAGCAGTACTTC.

The chain joins TRBV28 to TRBJ2-7; a weak D match, TRBD2 (6 bases). The V end lost 7 bases, the J end lost 2 bases, and 15 bases lay between the germline ends. The CDR3 loop spans 14 amino acids. Germline CDR1 is MDHEN and CDR2 is SYDVKM. The CDR3 protein is CASTALGGAYEQYF. The CDR3 nucleotides read TGTGCCAGCACCGCACTCGGGGGAGCCTACGAGCAGTACTTC.

This chain uses TRBV9 with TRBJ2-5, with D perhaps TRBD2 (6 bases). With 0 bases removed from V and 0 bases from J, the gap between germline ends came to 12 bases. Germline loops: CDR1 SGDLS, CDR2 YYNGEE. The length of the CDR3 is 16 residues. For the CDR3, the DNA is TGTGCCAGCAGCGTAGGAGGGGCGGGGCACCAAGAGACCCAGTACTTC. It translates to CASSVGGAGHQETQYF.

The V call is TRBV10-3, the J call TRBJ1-6; 9 bases fit TRBD1. The ends lost 8 bases at V and 6 bases at J; junction bases unmatched: 5. The germline CDR1 and CDR2 sequences are ENHRY and SYGVKD. The CDR3 has 14 amino acids. The chain's CDR3 is CAILPGQGNSPLHF. The CDR3 nucleotides read TGTGCCATCCTTCCGGGACAGGGTAATTCACCCCTCCACTTT.

V usage is TRBV9 and J usage is TRBJ1-1, with a weak D call TRBD1 (6 bases). The V and J ends lost 2 bases and 3 bases respectively, with 14 bases between them. The CDR3 contains 15 residues. CDR1 is SGDLS, CDR2 YYNGEE, per germline. The CDR3 coding sequence is TGTGCCAGCAGCGTCGGTTACAGGGTCGACACTGAAGCTTTCTTT. Its protein product is CASSVGYRVDTEAFF.

The chain is built from TRBV10-2 and TRBJ2-1; 10 bases agree with TRBD2. The CDR3 has 14 amino acids. V lost 3 bases and J lost 6; bases outside the gene matches: 2. Germline loops: CDR1 WSHSY, CDR2 SAAADI. In DNA form, the CDR3 reads TGCGCCAGCAGTGAAAGCGGGGGGGCCAATGAGCAGTTCTTC. Amino acids: CASSESGGANEQFF.

The chain is built from TRBV11-2 and TRBJ1-1; no definite D call. Germline loops: CDR1 SGHAT, CDR2 FQNNGV. There are 12 residues in the CDR3. Trimming removed 3 bases at V and 7 bases at J, with 9 bases between. The CDR3 bases are TGTGCCAGCAGCTTCATGCGGGGTGAAGCTTTCTTT. Translating gives CASSFMRGEAFF.

The J gene is TRBJ2-5, the V gene TRBV19, with D possibly matching TRBD1 (6 bases). The J call is doubtful: the DNA matches TRBJ2-7 better. This CDR3 has 13 residues. Germline V gene sequence: CDR1 LNHDA, CDR2 SQIVND (reference sequence). The chain's CDR3 is CASSPQGLDEQYF. The CDR3 DNA is TGTGCCAGTAGCCCCCAGGGGCTCGACGAGCAGTACTTC.

CDR3 DNA sequence: TGTGCCAGCAGCTCGTCCATCCGTCAGGGGACGGCCAAAAACATTCAGTACTTC. It yields the protein CASSSSIRQGTAKNIQYF. The chain joins TRBV7-8 to TRBJ2-4, with D perhaps matching TRBD1 (6 bases). The CDR3 is made up of 18 amino acids. Germline loops: CDR1 SGHVS, CDR2 FQNEAQ. V was cut by 4 bases and J by 1 base, with 20 bases left in between.

CDR3: CASSQDLGRREAFF. The CDR3 DNA is TGCGCCAGCAGCCAAGACCTGGGGCGGAGAGAAGCTTTCTTT. This rearrangement joins TRBV4-1 to TRBJ1-1, with D tentatively TRBD1 (5 bases). Trimming took off 0 bases at V and 8 bases at J, with 13 bases between the two ends. Germline CDR1 reads MGHRA; CDR2 reads YSYEKL. The CDR3 extends over 14 amino acids.

This sequence joins TRBV2 and TRBJ1-6; 7 bases map to TRBD1. V dropped 5 bases and J dropped 6; count of bases not matched to a gene: 10. Germline V gives CDR1 SNHLY, CDR2 FYNNEI. This CDR3 is built from 16 residues. CDR3 amino acids: CASSLDRPGTNSPLHF. CDR3 bases: TGTGCCAGCAGTCTGGACAGGCCAGGTACTAATTCACCCCTCCACTTT.

V gene TRBV19 combines with J gene TRBJ2-5; 8 bases line up with TRBD1. The CDR3 runs 15 residues. From germline, CDR1 is LNHDA and CDR2 SQIVND (reference sequence). V dropped 5 bases and J dropped 5; count of bases not matched to a gene: 10. As DNA, the CDR3 is TGTGCCAGTAGTTCTATGGGACAGGTCAGGGAGACCCAGTACTTC. Translating gives CASSSMGQVRETQYF.

The J gene is TRBJ1-5, the V gene TRBV19; 9 positions match TRBD1. V lost 7 bases to trimming and J lost 1 base; unmatched junction nucleotides: 5. CDR3 length equals 15 residues. Germline CDR1 LNHDA, CDR2 SQIVND (reference sequence). The CDR3 spells CASTLGTGSNQPQHF. The CDR3 nucleotides are TGTGCCAGTACCCTCGGGACAGGGAGCAATCAGCCCCAGCATTTT.

The V and J genes are TRBV4-1 and TRBJ2-1, with D maybe TRBD1 (6 bases). This CDR3 spans 17 amino acids. CDR1 is MGHRA and CDR2 is YSYEKL in the germline V gene. Deletions cut 3 bases from V and 5 bases from J, with 20 bases between. The CDR3: CASSQTPGHSINNEQFF. The CDR3 DNA reads TGCGCCAGCAGCCAGACACCGGGACACTCAATCAACAATGAGCAGTTCTTC.

This clone was seen more than once but under ten times. The rearrangement uses TRBV5-6 and TRBJ2-5; 13 positions match TRBD2. CDR1 and CDR2 (germline): SGHDT, YYEEEE. With V trimmed by 5 bases and J by 4 bases, 2 bases remained unmatched. CDR3 size: 14 residues. CDR3 in amino acids: CASRLAGGLETQYF. The CDR3 nucleotides are TGTGCCAGCAGACTAGCGGGGGGGCTAGAGACCCAGTACTTC.

The genes are TRBV13 and TRBJ2-7, with 8 bases fitting TRBD1. The CDR3 has 14 residues. Germline CDR1 reads PRHDT; CDR2 reads FYEKMQ (reference sequence). The trim removed 7 bases at V and 2 bases at J, leaving 7 bases unmatched. The CDR3 region has the DNA TGTGCCAGCACCTCCGGGACAGGACCCTACGAGCAGTACTTC. It codes for CASTSGTGPYEQYF.